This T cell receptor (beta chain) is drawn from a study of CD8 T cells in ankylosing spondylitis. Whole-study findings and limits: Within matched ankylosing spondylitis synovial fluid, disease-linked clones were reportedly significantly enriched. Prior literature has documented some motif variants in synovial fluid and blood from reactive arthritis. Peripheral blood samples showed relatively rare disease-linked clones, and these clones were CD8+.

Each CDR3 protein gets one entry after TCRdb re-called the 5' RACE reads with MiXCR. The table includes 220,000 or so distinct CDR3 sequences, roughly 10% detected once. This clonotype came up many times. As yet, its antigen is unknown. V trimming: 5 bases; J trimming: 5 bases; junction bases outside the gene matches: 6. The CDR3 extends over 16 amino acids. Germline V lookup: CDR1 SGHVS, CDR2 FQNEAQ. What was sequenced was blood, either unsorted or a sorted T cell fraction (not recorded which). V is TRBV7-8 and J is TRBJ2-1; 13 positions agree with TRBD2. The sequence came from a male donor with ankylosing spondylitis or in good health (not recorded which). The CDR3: CASSKTSGGAHNEQFF. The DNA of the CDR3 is TGTGCCAGCAGCAAAACTAGCGGGGGGGCCCACAATGAGCAGTTCTTC.